This is a list of T cell receptor beta chains from one sample in a study of blood T cell repertoires in COVID-19. Generated by immunoSEQ multiplex PCR, the TCRdb table keeps only in-frame clones and is missing some. The sample has some 220,000 clones, roughly 80% seen once. Sample: peripheral blood. All receptors come from an older woman with COVID-19, enrolled during active disease. CDR3s include the opening cysteine and the closing phenylalanine or tryptophan. D genes are given only for firm matches. The size of a clone is reported for some rows only, either as once, few or many, or as a class for expanded clones.

>.|.|TRBV5-1|TRBJ2-5
CASSIGGETQYF
TGCGCCAGCAGCATTGGAGGGGAGACCCAGTACTTC
>.|.|TRBV6-4|TRBJ1-1
CAKGLLDPEAFF
TGTGCCAAGGGACTGTTGGATCCTGAAGCTTTCTTT
>TRBD2|.|TRBV3-1/TRBV3-2|TRBJ2-1
CASSQDPGRPNYNEQFF
TGTGCCAGCAGCCAAGATCCCGGGAGGCCGAATTACAATGAGCAGTTCTTC
>.|.|TRBV7-9|TRBJ1-6
CASSLGAGSYNSPLHF
TGTGCCAGCAGCTTAGGTGCGGGCTCCTATAATTCACCCCTCCACTTT
>.|.|TRBV19|TRBJ2-2
CASRLTRSTGELFF
TGTGCCAGTAGGCTCACTAGGAGCACCGGGGAGCTGTTTTTT
>TRBD1|.|TRBV24-1|TRBJ1-4
CATSDKGAFNEKLFF
TGTGCCACCAGTGATAAGGGGGCTTTTAATGAAAAACTGTTTTTT
>TRBD2|.|TRBV3-1/TRBV3-2|TRBJ2-7
CASSQDLLAGLYEQYF
TGTGCCAGCAGCCAAGATCTCCTAGCGGGACTCTACGAGCAGTACTTC
>TRBD1|.|TRBV5-6|TRBJ1-2
CASSGGTDKALLNYGYTF
TGTGCCAGCAGCGGGGGGACAGACAAAGCCCTTCTTAACTATGGCTACACCTTC
>TRBD1|.|TRBV28|TRBJ1-6
CASSWDRGHNSPLHF
TGTGCCAGCAGTTGGGACAGGGGACATAATTCACCCCTCCACTTT
>.|once|TRBV5-1|TRBJ1-1
CASSLELPAEAFF
TGCGCCAGCAGCTTGGAACTCCCGGCTGAAGCTTTCTTT